Reported below is one T cell receptor (beta chain). Its specificity is unknown. The entry originates in a study of cytomegalovirus exposure and HLA in healthy donors. CDR1 is MNHEY, CDR2 SVGAGI, per germline. The CDR3 loop spans 15 amino acids. V trimming: 0 bases; J trimming: 5 bases; junction bases outside the gene matches: 1. The PCR had 60 Vbeta and 13 Jbeta primers. Method: immunoSEQ multiplex PCR; TCRdb's copy keeps in-frame clones and lacks some. The profile shows 95,000 to 150,000 clones, about four fifths of them singletons. Study conclusions and caveats: Later examination showed HLA-associated TCR beta chains had greater clonal expansion than equally common others.

Sequenced sample: PBMCs. This TCR came from a female donor in good health and CMV-seropositive. The chain is built from TRBV6-5 and TRBJ1-4; 9 nucleotides line up with TRBD1. The CDR3 coding sequence is TGTGCCAGCAGTTACTCAGGGACAGGGAATGAAAAACTGTTTTTT. This translates into CASSYSGTGNEKLFF.